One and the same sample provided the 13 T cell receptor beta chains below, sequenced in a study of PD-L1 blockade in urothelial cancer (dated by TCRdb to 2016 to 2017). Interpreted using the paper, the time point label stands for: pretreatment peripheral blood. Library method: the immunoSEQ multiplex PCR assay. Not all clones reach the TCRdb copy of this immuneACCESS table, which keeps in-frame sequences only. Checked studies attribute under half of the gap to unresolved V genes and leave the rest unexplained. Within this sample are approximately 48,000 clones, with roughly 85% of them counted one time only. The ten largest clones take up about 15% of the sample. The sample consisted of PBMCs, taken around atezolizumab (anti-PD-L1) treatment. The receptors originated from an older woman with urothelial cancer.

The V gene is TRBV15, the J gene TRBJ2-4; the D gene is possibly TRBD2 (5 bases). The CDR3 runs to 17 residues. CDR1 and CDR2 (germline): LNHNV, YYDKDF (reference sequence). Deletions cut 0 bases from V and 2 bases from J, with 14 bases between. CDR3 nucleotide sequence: TGTGCCACCAGCAGAGATGGAGGCCTGACCCCCAAAAACATTCAGTACTTC. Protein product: CATSRDGGLTPKNIQYF.

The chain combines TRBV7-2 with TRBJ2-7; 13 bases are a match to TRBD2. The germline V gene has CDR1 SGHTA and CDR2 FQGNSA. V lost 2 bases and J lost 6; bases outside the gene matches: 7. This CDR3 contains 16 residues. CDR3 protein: CASSLSTSGRQGEQYF. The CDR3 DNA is TGTGCCAGCAGCTTATCGACTAGCGGGAGGCAAGGCGAGCAGTACTTC.

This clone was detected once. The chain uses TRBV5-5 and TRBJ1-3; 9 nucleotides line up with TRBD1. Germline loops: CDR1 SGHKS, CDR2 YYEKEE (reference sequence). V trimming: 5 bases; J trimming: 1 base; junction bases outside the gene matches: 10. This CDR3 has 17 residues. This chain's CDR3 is CASRGNRGLLSGNTIYF. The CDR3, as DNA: TGTGCCAGCAGAGGAAACAGGGGGCTCCTTTCTGGAAACACCATATATTTT. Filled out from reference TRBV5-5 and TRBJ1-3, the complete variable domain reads DAGVTQSPTHLIKTRGQQVTLRCSPISGHKSVSWYQQVLGQGPQFIFQYYEKEERGRGNFPDRFSARQFPNYSSELNVNALLLGDSALYLCASRGNRGLLSGNTIYFGEGSWLTVV.

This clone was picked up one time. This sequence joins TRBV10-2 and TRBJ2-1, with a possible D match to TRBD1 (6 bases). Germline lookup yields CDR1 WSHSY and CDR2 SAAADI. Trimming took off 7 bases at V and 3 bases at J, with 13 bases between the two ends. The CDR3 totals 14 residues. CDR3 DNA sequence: TGCGCCAGCACAGGGGCGTACCGCTACAATGAGCAGTTCTTC. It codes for CASTGAYRYNEQFF.

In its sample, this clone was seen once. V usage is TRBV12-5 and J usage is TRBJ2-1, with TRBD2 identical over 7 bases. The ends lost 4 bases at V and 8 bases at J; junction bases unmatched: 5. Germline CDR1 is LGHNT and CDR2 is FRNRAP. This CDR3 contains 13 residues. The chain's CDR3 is CASGSGRDDEQFF. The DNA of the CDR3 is TGTGCTAGTGGTTCTGGGAGGGATGATGAGCAGTTCTTC.

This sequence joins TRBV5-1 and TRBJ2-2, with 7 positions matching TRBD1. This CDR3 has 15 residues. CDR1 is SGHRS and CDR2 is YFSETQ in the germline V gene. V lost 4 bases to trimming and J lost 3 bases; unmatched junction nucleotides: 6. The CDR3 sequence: CASSRRQGDTGELFF. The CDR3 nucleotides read TGCGCCAGCAGCCGCCGACAGGGAGACACCGGGGAGCTGTTTTTT.

The CDR3 DNA sequence: TGCGCCAGCAGCCAAGAGACAGGGTGGAACACTGAAGCTTTCTTT. As protein: CASSQETGWNTEAFF. The chain carries TRBV4-3 and TRBJ1-1, with 7 positions matching TRBD1. The germline V gene has CDR1 LGHNA and CDR2 YSLEER. The junction had 2 bases not matched to a gene; V was cut back by 0 bases and J by 1 base. The CDR3 spans 15 residues.

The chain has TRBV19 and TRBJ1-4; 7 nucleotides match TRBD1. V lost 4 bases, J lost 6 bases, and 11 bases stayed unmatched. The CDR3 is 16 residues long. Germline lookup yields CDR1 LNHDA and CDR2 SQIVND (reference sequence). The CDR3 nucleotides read TGTGCCAGTAGTACGATCCCGGGCCAGGGGGATGAAAAACTGTTTTTT. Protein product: CASSTIPGQGDEKLFF.

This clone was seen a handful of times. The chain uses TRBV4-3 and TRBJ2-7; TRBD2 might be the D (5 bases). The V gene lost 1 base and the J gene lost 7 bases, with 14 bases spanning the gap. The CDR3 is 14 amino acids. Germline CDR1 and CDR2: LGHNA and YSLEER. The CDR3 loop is CASSQALGAWEQYF. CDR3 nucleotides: TGCGCCAGCAGCCAAGCTTTGGGAGCTTGGGAGCAGTACTTC.

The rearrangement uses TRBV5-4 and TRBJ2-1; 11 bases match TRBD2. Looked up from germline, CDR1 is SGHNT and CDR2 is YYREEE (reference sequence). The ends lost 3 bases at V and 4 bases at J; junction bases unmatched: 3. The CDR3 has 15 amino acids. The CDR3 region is CASSSGTSGYNEQFF. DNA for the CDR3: TGTGCCAGCAGCTCCGGGACTAGCGGATACAATGAGCAGTTCTTC.

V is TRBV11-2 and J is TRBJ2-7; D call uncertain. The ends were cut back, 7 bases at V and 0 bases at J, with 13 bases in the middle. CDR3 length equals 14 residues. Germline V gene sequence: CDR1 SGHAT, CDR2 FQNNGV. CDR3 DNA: TGTGCCAGCACCCCCCGGCGGTCCTCCTACGAGCAGTACTTC. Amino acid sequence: CASTPRRSSYEQYF.

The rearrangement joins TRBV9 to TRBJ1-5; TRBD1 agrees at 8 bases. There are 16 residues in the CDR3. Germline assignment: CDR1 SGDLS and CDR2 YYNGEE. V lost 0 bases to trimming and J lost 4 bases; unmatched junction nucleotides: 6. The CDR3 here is CASSVGSGGGNQPQHF. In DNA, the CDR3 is TGTGCCAGCAGCGTAGGGTCAGGGGGCGGGAATCAGCCCCAGCATTTT.

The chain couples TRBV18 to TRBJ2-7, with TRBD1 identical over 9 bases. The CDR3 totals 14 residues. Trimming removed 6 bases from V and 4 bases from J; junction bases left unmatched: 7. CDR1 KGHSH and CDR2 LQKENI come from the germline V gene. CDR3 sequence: CASSPGQGPYEQYF. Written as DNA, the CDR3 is TGTGCCAGCTCGCCGGGACAGGGACCATACGAGCAGTACTTC.